The 15 T cell receptor beta chains below all came from one sample that was sequenced in a study of cytomegalovirus exposure and HLA in healthy donors (dated by TCRdb to about 2017). The library relied on the immunoSEQ multiplex PCR assay. For the multiplex PCR, a mixture combining 60 forward primers for TCR Vbeta segments and 13 reverse primers for TCR Jbeta segments was used. TCRdb holds this immuneACCESS table with in-frame rearrangements only. Some clones are missing; in checked studies, unresolved V genes explain under half, and the rest has no known cause. For this sample the table gives 180,000 or so clones, of which 75% to 85% were detected only once. The ten top clones hold approximately 1.3% of the sample. The sequenced material came from PBMCs. Receptors originate from a man between 18 and 35 years old in good health and CMV-seronegative.

The chain recombines TRBV7-8 with TRBJ2-7, with 7 bases identical to TRBD1. Germline assignment: CDR1 SGHVS and CDR2 FQNEAQ. The J segment lost 3 bases and the V segment lost 4 bases, leaving 12 bases of the junction unmatched. The CDR3 has 16 residues. CDR3 DNA sequence: TGTGCCAGCAGCTCCCCCGGGACAGTATGGGGCTACGAGCAGTACTTC. Protein: CASSSPGTVWGYEQYF.

This clone turned up a few times. V usage is TRBV6-1 and J usage is TRBJ1-5; a possible D gene is TRBD1 (6 bases). Germline CDR1 and CDR2: MNHNS and SASEGT. V was clipped by 0 bases and J by 0 bases, with 15 bases between them. The CDR3 is 18 residues long. CDR3 sequence (DNA): TGTGCCAGCAGTGAAGCATCGTTTAAGGGGGATAGCAATCAGCCCCAGCATTTT. This codes for CASSEASFKGDSNQPQHF.

This clone has just a few counts. DNA for the CDR3: TGTGCCAGCTCACGGATCTCAGGGGATGGCTACACCTTC. Protein sequence: CASSRISGDGYTF. V and J are TRBV18 and TRBJ1-2; a weak D match, TRBD1 (6 bases). The CDR3 length is 13 residues. CDR1 KGHSH and CDR2 LQKENI come from the germline V gene. Trimming took off 4 bases at V and 6 bases at J, with 12 bases between the two ends.

V usage is TRBV27 and J usage is TRBJ2-1; D perhaps matches TRBD2 (7 bases). Trimming stripped 0 bases from V and 8 bases from J, with 14 bases between. The length of the CDR3 is 15 residues. CDR1 and CDR2 (germline): MNHEY, SMNVEV (reference sequence). CDR3 coding DNA: TGTGCCAGCAGTTTATCGAGGTGGGAGGGGGATGAGCAGTTCTTC. It encodes CASSLSRWEGDEQFF.

V and J are TRBV10-1 and TRBJ1-4; TRBD1 matches 7 bases. V was pared by 4 bases and J by 6 bases, with 8 bases of the junction left unmatched. The germline gives CDR1 WNHNN, CDR2 SYGVQD (reference sequence). The CDR3 runs 15 residues. CDR3 sequence reads: CASSGLQGWYEKLFF. CDR3 sequence (DNA): TGCGCCAGCAGTGGATTACAGGGGTGGTATGAAAAACTGTTTTTT.

The V gene is TRBV7-9, the J gene TRBJ2-2; TRBD2 is a possible D gene (6 bases). The CDR3 is made up of 12 amino acids. CDR1 SEHNR and CDR2 FQNEAQ come from the germline V gene (reference sequence). The CDR3 sequence is CAERGGTGELFF. For the CDR3, the DNA is TGTGCGGAAAGGGGAGGTACCGGGGAGCTGTTTTTT.

This clone was recorded once. This sequence joins TRBV7-3 and TRBJ2-3; 11 bases match TRBD2. CDR3 length: 14 residues. CDR1 and CDR2 (germline): SGHTA, FQGTGA. V trimming: 3 bases; J trimming: 10 bases; junction bases outside the gene matches: 6. CDR3 in DNA: TGTGCCAGCAGCTTGTCGCTAGCGGGGGGTCCGCAGTATTTT. Translated: CASSLSLAGGPQYF.

The chain has TRBV6-1 and TRBJ1-2; TRBD1 matches 10 bases. Unmatched junction bases numbered 6, after V lost 6 bases and J lost 8 bases. The CDR3 has 13 residues. CDR1 is MNHNS, CDR2 SASEGT, per germline. CDR3 in DNA: TGTGCCAGCAGACGACAGGGGGCGCGGGGCTACACCTTC. Translated: CASRRQGARGYTF.

This clone has only a few counts. J is TRBJ1-2 and V is TRBV5-1; D is uncertain. V was clipped by 0 bases and J by 0 bases, with 6 bases between them. Germline V lookup: CDR1 SGHRS, CDR2 YFSETQ. CDR3 size: 14 residues. The CDR3 sequence is CASSLGHANYGYTF. CDR3 nucleotides: TGCGCCAGCAGCTTGGGACACGCTAACTATGGCTACACCTTC. The full variable domain, rest sourced from reference TRBV5-1 and TRBJ1-2, is KAGVTQTPRYLIKTRGQQVTLSCSPISGHRSVSWYQQTPGQGLQFLFEYFSETQRNKGNFPGRFSGRQFSNSRSEMNVSTLELGDSALYLCASSLGHANYGYTFGSGTRLTVV.

J is TRBJ2-3 and V is TRBV19; 7 nucleotides line up with TRBD2. V shed 9 bases, J shed 1 base, and the junction held 7 bases outside the gene matches. This CDR3 has 14 residues. Germline assignment: CDR1 LNHDA and CDR2 SQIVND (reference sequence). The CDR3 is CASRSRGGTDTQYF. DNA of the CDR3: TGTGCCAGCAGGTCCCGGGGGGGCACAGATACGCAGTATTTT.

The CDR3 sequence is CASSRGVDTEAFF. CDR3 sequence (DNA): TGTGCCAGCTCACGGGGAGTTGACACTGAAGCTTTCTTT. V and J are TRBV18 and TRBJ1-1, with no clear D. The germline CDR1 and CDR2 sequences are KGHSH and LQKENI. CDR3 length: 13 amino acids. V dropped 4 bases and J dropped 3 bases, with 9 bases sitting between them.

There are a few counts of this clone. The rearrangement joins TRBV19 to TRBJ1-2; 9 bases agree with TRBD1. V lost 4 bases, J lost 6 bases, and 9 bases stayed unmatched. The CDR3 runs 15 residues. CDR1 and CDR2 from the germline V gene are LNHDA and SQIVND (reference sequence). CDR3 sequence: CASSTSPTGGNGYTF. The CDR3 DNA reads TGTGCCAGTAGTACTTCCCCTACAGGGGGCAATGGCTACACCTTC.

This sequence joins TRBV13 and TRBJ2-7, with 11 bases that match TRBD2. The trim removed 5 bases at V and 0 bases at J, leaving 12 bases unmatched. CDR1 is PRHDT and CDR2 is FYEKMQ in the germline V gene (reference sequence). The CDR3 contains 18 residues. CDR3 loop: CASSLVGLAEKTSYEQYF. In nucleotides, the CDR3 is TGTGCCAGCAGCCTGGTGGGACTAGCGGAAAAAACCTCCTACGAGCAGTACTTC.

J is TRBJ2-1 and V is TRBV30; 9 bases line up with TRBD1. V gave up 2 bases and J gave up 4 bases; unmatched junction bases: 6. The CDR3 runs to 15 residues. Germline assignment: CDR1 GTSNPN and CDR2 SVGIG (reference sequence). CDR3 loop: CAWSPGQGTYNEQFF. CDR3 coding DNA: TGTGCCTGGAGTCCTGGACAGGGGACTTACAATGAGCAGTTCTTC.

The chain recombines TRBV7-3 with TRBJ2-3; 8 nucleotides align to TRBD1. The CDR3 spans 15 residues. Unmatched junction bases numbered 7, after V lost 5 bases and J lost 3 bases. CDR1 and CDR2 from the germline V gene are SGHTA and FQGTGA. CDR3 coding DNA: TGTGCCAGCAGCCAATCAGGGGGCAGAACAGATACGCAGTATTTT. Its protein product is CASSQSGGRTDTQYF.